The 25 T cell receptor beta chains given below trace back to one sample, sequenced in a study of CD8 T cells in Susac syndrome. An input of about 0.45 to 1 ug of RNA was subjected to reverse transcription using random hexamers. TCRdb fed the immunoSEQ multiplex PCR reads into MiXCR, producing one record per CDR3 protein. The sample has fewer than 200,000 distinct CDR3 sequences; around 94% are singletons. Sequencing was carried out using CD4+ T cells from PBMCs. The receptors originated from a human donor with Susac syndrome.

The chain links TRBV3-1 to TRBJ1-6, with a possible D match to TRBD1 (5 bases). The V end was cut by 4 bases, the J end by 10 bases, with 14 bases between. CDR1 and CDR2 from the germline V gene are LGHDT and YNNKEL (reference sequence). The CDR3 length is 14 residues. The CDR3 reads CASSPSGGDSPLHF. The CDR3 DNA follows: TGTGCCAGCAGCCCTAGTGGTGGGGACTCACCCCTCCACTTT.

The chain has TRBV15 and TRBJ2-1; 7 nucleotides align to TRBD1. Unmatched junction bases numbered 0, after V lost 1 base and J lost 6 bases. The CDR3 covers 13 residues. Germline V gene sequence: CDR1 LNHNV, CDR2 YYDKDF (reference sequence). In nucleotides, the CDR3 is TGTGCCACCAGCAGAGGGACAGGCAATGAGCAGTTCTTC. Translating it yields CATSRGTGNEQFF.

This clonotype was seen just once. The chain employs TRBV6-2 or TRBV6-3 and TRBJ2-3; D gene ambiguous. The CDR3 covers 13 residues. Trimming stripped 2 bases from V and 3 bases from J, with 6 bases between. CDR1 and CDR2 from the germline V gene are MNHEY and SVGEGT. The CDR3 spells CASSYIVTDTQYF. CDR3 bases: TGTGCCAGCAGTTACATCGTGACAGATACGCAGTATTTT.

DNA for the CDR3: TGTGCCAGCACCCTGTGGGGGGGGACTGAAGCTTTCTTT. This sequence encodes CASTLWGGTEAFF. V gene TRBV25-1 combines with J gene TRBJ1-1; maybe TRBD1 (5 bases). CDR1 is MGHDK and CDR2 is SYGVNS in the germline V gene. The germline V and J ends were trimmed by 7 bases and 5 bases, with 14 bases remaining between them. There are 13 residues in the CDR3.

The chain employs TRBV7-2 and TRBJ1-1, with 8 nucleotides matching TRBD1. Losses at the gene ends were 3 bases for V and 3 bases for J; bases not matched to a gene: 3. Germline V CDR1 and CDR2: SGHTA, FQGNSA. The CDR3 extends over 14 amino acids. The CDR3: CASSLLDRDTEAFF. CDR3 bases: TGTGCCAGCAGCTTGCTGGACAGGGACACTGAAGCTTTCTTT.

V is TRBV30 and J is TRBJ2-5, with 11 bases that match TRBD1. This CDR3 contains 14 residues. The V gene's germline CDR1 is GTSNPN and CDR2 SVGIG (reference sequence). Germline trimming cut 5 bases from V and 5 bases from J; bases unmatched to any gene: 7. The CDR3 coding sequence is TGTGCCTGGGAGGACAGGGGGCGTAGGGAGACCCAGTACTTC. It encodes CAWEDRGRRETQYF.

The chain joins TRBV27 to TRBJ1-1; D remains ambiguous. The V gene's germline CDR1 is MNHEY and CDR2 SMNVEV (reference sequence). The CDR3 extends over 13 amino acids. The germline V and J ends were trimmed by 5 bases and 6 bases, with 13 bases remaining between them. CDR3 DNA sequence: TGTGCCAGCAGTCATAACCGGGAGGCTGAAGCTTTCTTT. Its translation: CASSHNREAEAFF.

The chain joins TRBV5-4 to TRBJ2-5; D gene ambiguous. Trimming stripped 4 bases from V and 2 bases from J, with 15 bases between. This CDR3 spans 15 amino acids. Germline V CDR1 and CDR2: SGHNT, YYREEE (reference sequence). CDR3 DNA sequence: TGTGCCAGCAGCCCGAGTTTAGGCAGTCAAGAGACCCAGTACTTC. Translating it yields CASSPSLGSQETQYF.

The V call is TRBV2, the J call TRBJ2-1; a weak D match, TRBD1 (6 bases). Germline CDR1 is SNHLY and CDR2 is FYNNEI. This CDR3 has 14 amino acids. V was clipped by 2 bases and J by 7 bases, with 12 bases between them. The CDR3 loop reads CASSETRTVNEQFF. The CDR3 coding sequence is TGTGCCAGCAGTGAAACCAGGACAGTTAATGAGCAGTTCTTC. The complete variable domain, with remaining parts taken from reference TRBV2 and TRBJ2-1, reads EPEVTQTPSHQVTQMGQEVILRCVPISNHLYFYWYRQILGQKVEFLVSFYNNEISEKSEIFDDQFSVERPDGSNFTLKIRSTKLEDSAMYFCASSETRTVNEQFFGPGTRLTVL.

The chain has TRBV20-1 and TRBJ1-1, with D unclear. The CDR3 runs 11 residues. In germline, CDR1 is DFQATT, CDR2 SNEGSKA (reference sequence). V shed 6 bases and J shed 9 bases, with 14 bases lying between them. This CDR3 reads CSATPREKAFF. The CDR3, as DNA: TGCAGTGCCACACCCCGGGAGAAAGCTTTCTTT.

The chain combines TRBV20-1 with TRBJ1-5; 9 positions agree with TRBD1. Germline CDR1 reads DFQATT; CDR2 reads SNEGSKA (reference sequence). There are 16 residues in the CDR3. V lost 0 bases, J lost 2 bases, and 5 bases stayed unmatched. CDR3 amino acids: CSARDSDRGGNQPQHF. The DNA of the CDR3 is TGCAGTGCTAGAGACTCGGACAGGGGCGGCAATCAGCCCCAGCATTTT.

The chain employs TRBV4-2 and TRBJ2-7; weak D call: TRBD2 (5 bases). Germline CDR1 and CDR2: LGHNA and YNFKEQ. The CDR3 has 15 amino acids. V lost 3 bases and J 1 base, leaving 13 bases between the germline ends. CDR3 protein: CASSQGGFTSYEQYF. As DNA, the CDR3 is TGTGCCAGCAGCCAGGGCGGGTTTACTTCCTACGAGCAGTACTTC.

CDR3 in amino acids: CASSAAPAGLSEQFF. The CDR3 DNA is TGTGCCAGCAGCGCCGCCCCGGCGGGGCTCAGTGAGCAGTTCTTC. The chain carries TRBV9 and TRBJ2-1; a weak D match, TRBD2 (6 bases). The CDR3 runs to 15 residues. Germline V gives CDR1 SGDLS, CDR2 YYNGEE. Trimming cost V 3 bases and J 9 bases, with 19 bases left between them. The full variable domain, rest sourced from reference TRBV9 and TRBJ2-1, is DSGVTQTPKHLITATGQRVTLRCSPRSGDLSVYWYQQSLDQGLQFLIQYYNGEERAKGNILERFSAQQFPDLHSELNLSSLELGDSALYFCASSAAPAGLSEQFFGPGTRLTVL.

The sample holds a few counts of this clonotype. The chain uses TRBV10-2 and TRBJ2-2; 8 bases are a match to TRBD1. In germline, CDR1 is WSHSY, CDR2 SAAADI. The CDR3 runs to 13 residues. J was trimmed by 6 bases and V by 5 bases; bases with no gene match: 2. DNA for the CDR3: TGCGCCAGCAGTCCGACAGGGGCCGGGGAGCTGTTTTTT. The encoded protein is CASSPTGAGELFF.

This clonotype was seen just once. The chain carries TRBV7-2 and TRBJ2-2; a weak D match, TRBD1 (6 bases). The germline V gene has CDR1 SGHTA and CDR2 FQGNSA. V dropped 0 bases and J dropped 4 bases, with 9 bases sitting between them. The CDR3 contains 15 residues. The CDR3 reads CASSLANRATGELFF. CDR3 coding DNA: TGTGCCAGCAGCTTAGCGAACAGGGCCACCGGGGAGCTGTTTTTT.

J is TRBJ2-2 and V is TRBV25-1, with D uncertain. The CDR3 contains 14 residues. V shed 4 bases and J shed 4 bases, with 10 bases lying between them. The germline gives CDR1 MGHDK, CDR2 SYGVNS. CDR3 loop: CASSGPRSTGELFF. The DNA for the CDR3 is TGTGCCAGCAGTGGCCCGCGCTCCACCGGGGAGCTGTTTTTT.

This clonotype was counted between two and nine times. The J gene is TRBJ1-5, the V gene TRBV6-1; 8 nucleotides line up with TRBD1. With V trimmed by 4 bases and J by 7 bases, 6 bases remained unmatched. The CDR3 is 14 amino acids. Per germline, CDR1 MNHNS and CDR2 SASEGT. CDR3 sequence: CASSAADRDQPQHF. CDR3 bases: TGTGCCAGCAGTGCGGCGGACAGGGACCAGCCCCAGCATTTT.

V and J are TRBV12-3 or TRBV12-4 and TRBJ2-5, with TRBD2 identical over 14 bases. Unmatched junction bases numbered 5, after V lost 3 bases and J lost 5 bases. This CDR3 is 16 amino acids long. The CDR3 spells CASSFGLAGGGETQYF. CDR3 DNA sequence: TGTGCCAGCAGTTTCGGACTAGCGGGGGGCGGGGAGACCCAGTACTTC.

The chain links TRBV9 to TRBJ1-6; 8 bases match TRBD1. The V and J ends lost 4 bases and 13 bases, in that order; junction bases with no gene match: 10. There are 14 residues in the CDR3. CDR1 is SGDLS and CDR2 is YYNGEE in the germline V gene. DNA for the CDR3: TGTGCCAGCAGCACCACCCCGACAGGGGCTCCCCTCCACTTT. Translating it yields CASSTTPTGAPLHF.

This rearrangement joins TRBV20-1 to TRBJ1-1; 8 bases are a match to TRBD1. J was trimmed by 5 bases and V by 2 bases; bases with no gene match: 7. The CDR3 runs to 14 residues. Germline values: CDR1 DFQATT, CDR2 SNEGSKA (reference sequence). CDR3 coding DNA: TGCAGTGCTAGACCGAGGACAGGGTGGACTGAAGCTTTCTTT. Translation gives CSARPRTGWTEAFF.

J is TRBJ1-3 and V is TRBV14, with D perhaps TRBD1 (5 bases). The CDR3 totals 16 residues. Trimming shortened V by 1 base and J by 0 bases, and 10 bases separated the two germline ends. Germline V gene sequence: CDR1 SGHDN, CDR2 FVKESK. The CDR3 protein is CASSQARTLSGNTIYF. The CDR3 DNA reads TGTGCCAGCAGCCAAGCCCGGACACTCTCTGGAAACACCATATATTTT. Full variable domain (remainder filled in from reference TRBV14 and TRBJ1-3): EAGVTQFPSHSVIEKGQTVTLRCDPISGHDNLYWYRRVMGKEIKFLLHFVKESKQDESGMPNNRFLAERTGGTYSTLKVQPAELEDSGVYFCASSQARTLSGNTIYFGEGSWLTVV.

This chain joins TRBV6-5 and TRBJ1-2; D uncertain. V shed 8 bases and J shed 3 bases, with 10 bases lying between them. Looked up from germline, CDR1 is MNHEY and CDR2 is SVGAGI. This CDR3 is built from 12 residues. CDR3 residues: CASGFSDYGYTF. In DNA, the CDR3 is TGTGCCAGCGGCTTCTCGGACTATGGCTACACCTTC.

The gene calls are TRBV5-6 and TRBJ1-2; possibly TRBD1 for D (5 bases). CDR1 SGHDT and CDR2 YYEEEE come from the germline V gene. This CDR3 comprises 13 residues. V was pared by 7 bases and J by 3 bases, with 13 bases between. CDR3 sequence (DNA): TGTGCCAGCGGACAATTTGATGACTATGGCTACACCTTC. Translating it yields CASGQFDDYGYTF.

This rearrangement joins TRBV11-2 to TRBJ2-3, with TRBD1 identical over 8 bases. V gave up 5 bases and J gave up 5 bases; unmatched junction bases: 6. Per the germline V gene, CDR1 is SGHAT and CDR2 is FQNNGV. This CDR3 has 14 amino acids. The CDR3 spells CASSTPDRGDTQYF. The CDR3 nucleotides are TGTGCCAGCAGCACCCCCGACAGGGGAGATACGCAGTATTTT.

The chain employs TRBV25-1 and TRBJ1-1; D gene unclear. From germline, CDR1 is MGHDK and CDR2 SYGVNS. This CDR3 has 14 residues. Deletions cut 6 bases from V and 1 base from J, with 12 bases between. CDR3 DNA sequence: TGTGCCAGCAGGGGGTGGGCGACGAACACTGAAGCTTTCTTT. This encodes CASRGWATNTEAFF.